What follows is one TCR beta chain and its context. Antigen specificity is unknown. From the reads, TCRdb called clonotypes with MiXCR, one entry per CDR3 protein. The sample shows more than 400,000 distinct CDR3 sequences, about 30% of them seen only once. The sample comes from a study of T cell repertoires in cytomegalovirus infection. The wider study: CMV infection and matching HLA type were both indicated by public TCR beta signatures. Study-level results: The ex vivo response was dominated by HLA-C-restricted CMV-specific TCR beta clonotypes.

CDR3 length: 15 amino acids. V lost 4 bases, J lost 6 bases, and 7 bases stayed unmatched. Germline CDR1 SGHDN, CDR2 FVKESK. The specimen was PBMCs. The origin of this receptor is a human donor in good health (CMV status not recorded). Some clones in this sample may be carry-over from other donors' samples. The chain is built from TRBV14 and TRBJ2-1; 9 nucleotides match TRBD2. DNA of the CDR3: TGTGCCAGCAGCCGAAAGCGGGAGGCAATCAATGAGCAGTTCTTC. It encodes CASSRKREAINEQFF.